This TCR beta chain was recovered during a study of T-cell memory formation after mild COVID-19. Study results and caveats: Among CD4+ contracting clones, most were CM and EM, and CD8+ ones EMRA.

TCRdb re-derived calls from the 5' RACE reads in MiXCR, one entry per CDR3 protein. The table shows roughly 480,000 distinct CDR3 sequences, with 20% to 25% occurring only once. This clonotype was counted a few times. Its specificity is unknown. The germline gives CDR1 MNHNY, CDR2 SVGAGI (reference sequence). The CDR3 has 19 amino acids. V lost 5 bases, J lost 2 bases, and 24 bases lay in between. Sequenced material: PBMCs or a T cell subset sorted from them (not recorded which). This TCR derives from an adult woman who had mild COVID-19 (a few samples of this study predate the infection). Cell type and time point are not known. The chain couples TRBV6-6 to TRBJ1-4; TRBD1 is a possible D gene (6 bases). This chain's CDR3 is CASSIPGTSLKGTNEKLFF. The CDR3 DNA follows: TGTGCCAGCAGTATACCCGGGACATCACTTAAGGGGACTAATGAAAAACTGTTTTTT.